Listed below are T cell receptor beta chains from one sample, sequenced in a study of blood T cells in healthy people across ages. TCRdb processed the 5' RACE reads anew with MiXCR; each CDR3 protein has one entry. The sample comprises around 1.5 million distinct CDR3 sequences, roughly 59% of which are singletons, and more than 6% rests with the top ten. The sample comprised blood. These receptors were collected from a man between 18 and 35 years old in good health. CDR3s include the opening cysteine and the closing phenylalanine or tryptophan. The order of the fields is CDR3 protein, CDR3 DNA, J gene, clone size, D gene, V gene. A D gene is named only where the DNA matches it firmly. Expanded clones are given a class, and other clones once, few, many or no size at all.

CASSEGGTANYGYTF,TGTGCCAGCAGTGAAGGAGGGACAGCTAACTATGGCTACACCTTC,TRBJ1-2,few,TRBD1,TRBV25-1
CSAPPSPGLTDTQYF,TGCAGTGCGCCCCCCTCCCCCGGGTTAACAGATACGCAGTATTTT,TRBJ2-3,once,.,TRBV20-1
CASSPRTDYEQYF,TGCGCCAGCAGTCCCCGGACAGACTACGAGCAGTACTTC,TRBJ2-7,many,.,TRBV4-1
CSARDRGKIYEQYF,TGCAGTGCTAGAGATCGGGGGAAGATCTACGAGCAGTACTTC,TRBJ2-7,.,.,TRBV20-1
CSANLDRGGETQYF,TGCAGTGCTAACCTAGACAGAGGAGGGGAGACCCAGTACTTC,TRBJ2-5,few,.,TRBV20-1
CASSSTTGTGVTQYF,TGCGCCAGCAGCTCTACTACCGGGACAGGGGTGACCCAGTACTTC,TRBJ2-5,.,TRBD1,TRBV5-1
CSASDQIQETQYF,TGCAGTGCTAGCGACCAGATCCAAGAGACCCAGTACTTC,TRBJ2-5,.,.,TRBV20-1
CASSQVLRSSPYEQYF,TGTGCCAGCAGCCAAGTTCTGCGGTCCTCTCCCTACGAGCAGTACTTC,TRBJ2-7,.,.,TRBV4-2
CASSRLAGETDTQYF,TGTGCCAGCAGTCGACTAGCGGGGGAGACAGATACGCAGTATTTT,TRBJ2-3,few,TRBD2,TRBV6-6
CASIADFNTGELFF,TGTGCCAGCATCGCGGATTTCAACACCGGGGAGCTGTTTTTT,TRBJ2-2,.,.,TRBV2
CASSQDLIGEQFF,TGTGCCAGCAGCCAAGATCTCATTGGTGAGCAGTTCTTC,TRBJ2-1,.,.,TRBV14
CSALEASQETQYF,TGCAGCGCCCTCGAGGCCTCCCAAGAGACCCAGTACTTC,TRBJ2-5,few,.,TRBV29-1
CASGQGRNTGELFF,TGCGCCAGCGGACAGGGAAGGAACACCGGGGAGCTGTTTTTT,TRBJ2-2,.,TRBD1,TRBV4-3
CASKGSMSYEQYF,TGTGCCAGCAAGGGTTCGATGAGTTACGAGCAGTACTTC,TRBJ2-7,.,.,TRBV28
CASSERLAGDPYEQYF,TGTGCCAGCAGCGAAAGACTAGCGGGAGACCCCTACGAGCAGTACTTC,TRBJ2-7,.,TRBD2,TRBV13
CASSPGTGVNHEQFF,TGTGCCAGCAGCCCCGGGACAGGTGTAAACCATGAGCAGTTCTTC,TRBJ2-1,.,TRBD1,TRBV7-8
CASSSDQKQFF,TGCGCCAGCAGTTCGGACCAGAAGCAGTTCTTC,TRBJ2-1,.,.,TRBV5-1
CASSLRGDPDGYTF,TGTGCCAGCAGTTTAAGAGGGGACCCCGATGGCTACACCTTC,TRBJ1-2,.,.,TRBV12-3/TRBV12-4
CATSPSGPEGYTF,TGTGCCACCAGTCCCTCCGGACCGGAGGGCTACACCTTC,TRBJ1-2,.,.,TRBV15
CASSLGLAPGLAGVQSYEQYF,TGCGCCAGCAGCTTGGGGCTTGCACCGGGACTAGCGGGAGTCCAGTCCTACGAGCAGTACTTC,TRBJ2-7,few,TRBD2,TRBV5-1
CASSKGQVYEQYF,TGTGCCAGCAGTAAGGGACAGGTTTACGAGCAGTACTTC,TRBJ2-7,.,TRBD1,TRBV25-1
CASSHSWNTEAFF,TGTGCCAGCTCACACAGTTGGAACACTGAAGCTTTCTTT,TRBJ1-1,.,.,TRBV4-2
CASRYSRGTNVLTF,TGTGCCAGCAGGTACTCTAGGGGAACCAACGTCCTGACTTTC,TRBJ2-6,.,.,TRBV6-2/TRBV6-3